A selection of T cell receptor beta chains follows, all from one sample in a study of blood T cell repertoires in COVID-19. The method was immunoSEQ multiplex PCR; TCRdb's version includes in-frame clones alone and lacks a portion of them. This sample has under 350,000 clones; 90% occur once, and the top ten carry 2% to 3%. The sequenced sample was PBMCs or T cells enriched from blood (not recorded which). These receptors came from a man aged 55 to 70 who had recovered from COVID-19. Each CDR3 is given with its conserved first and last residue. D genes are given only for firm matches. Clone size is shown for a subset of rows, as once, few, many or a class of expanded clone.

j_call,v_call,d_call,clone_size,cdr3_aa,cdr3_nt
TRBJ1-4,TRBV7-2,-,-,CASSLSRATNEKLFF,TGTGCCAGCAGCTTAAGCCGGGCAACTAATGAAAAACTGTTTTTT
TRBJ2-2,TRBV10-3,-,-,CAIKFAGDNTGELFF,TGTGCCATCAAGTTCGCAGGGGACAACACCGGGGAGCTGTTTTTT
TRBJ2-5,TRBV7-9,-,-,CASSLGVETQYF,TGTGCCAGCAGCTTAGGAGTTGAGACCCAGTACTTC
TRBJ2-1,TRBV7-9,TRBD1,-,CASSAYRDRNNEQFF,TGTGCCAGCAGCGCCTACCGGGACAGAAACAATGAGCAGTTCTTC
TRBJ1-2,TRBV20-1,TRBD1,-,CSARIGGGYTF,TGCAGTGCTAGGATAGGGGGCGGCTACACCTTC
TRBJ2-5,TRBV7-7,-,-,CASSPSGGAQYF,TGTGCTAGCAGTCCGTCGGGCGGGGCCCAGTACTTC
TRBJ1-1,TRBV2,-,-,CASVLTIQVATEAFF,TGTGCCAGCGTTCTTACGATACAAGTGGCCACTGAAGCTTTCTTT
TRBJ1-3,TRBV30,TRBD1,-,CAWGQGNSGNTIYF,TGTGCCTGGGGACAGGGCAACTCTGGAAACACCATATATTTT
TRBJ1-2,TRBV27,-,-,CASSARDTYGYTF,TGTGCCAGCAGCGCACGGGACACCTATGGCTACACCTTC
TRBJ1-5,TRBV30,-,-,CAWSVGRGSNQPQHF,TGTGCCTGGAGTGTCGGGAGGGGCAGCAATCAGCCCCAGCATTTT
TRBJ2-1,TRBV30,-,-,CAWSPQGLGEQFF,TGTGCCTGGAGTCCCCAGGGACTTGGTGAGCAGTTCTTC
TRBJ1-4,TRBV28,TRBD1,once,CASSPLDRENEKLFF,TGTGCCAGCAGTCCCCTGGACAGGGAAAATGAAAAACTGTTTTTT
TRBJ1-3,TRBV29-1,-,-,CSVAAAAGNTIYF,TGCAGCGTTGCTGCGGCGGCTGGAAACACCATATATTTT
TRBJ1-3,TRBV6-1,TRBD1,-,CASSDRGPGNTIYF,TGTGCCAGCAGTGACAGGGGGCCTGGAAACACCATATATTTT
TRBJ2-2,TRBV11-3,TRBD2,-,CASSSPGLAGETGELFF,TGTGCCAGCAGCTCGCCGGGACTAGCGGGAGAAACCGGGGAGCTGTTTTTT
TRBJ2-2,TRBV4-1,-,-,CASSQASRDTGELFF,TGCGCCAGCAGCCAAGCCTCTCGGGACACCGGGGAGCTGTTTTTT
TRBJ2-1,TRBV24-1,TRBD2,-,CATSDLQRGFNEQFF,TGTGCCACCAGTGATTTGCAGCGGGGGTTCAATGAGCAGTTCTTC
TRBJ2-7,TRBV2,-,-,CASKKSHEQYF,TGTGCCAGCAAGAAAAGCCACGAGCAGTACTTC
TRBJ1-2,TRBV6-5,TRBD1,-,CASLPGQGLAYTF,TGTGCCAGTCTACCGGGACAGGGTTTGGCCTACACCTTC
TRBJ2-3,TRBV5-1,TRBD2,-,CASSLDGRGTDTQYF,TGCGCCAGCAGCTTGGACGGGAGGGGCACAGATACGCAGTATTTT
TRBJ2-2,TRBV30,-,-,CAWSSRGSGELFF,TGTGCCTGGAGTTCACGAGGGTCCGGGGAGCTGTTTTTT
TRBJ1-1,TRBV9,-,-,CASSPLPGRYTEAFF,TGTGCCAGCAGCCCCCTTCCGGGGAGGTACACTGAAGCTTTCTTT
TRBJ1-1,TRBV27,-,once,CASSWRQANTEAFF,TGTGCCAGCAGTTGGAGACAGGCGAACACTGAAGCTTTCTTT
TRBJ2-1,TRBV5-4,-,-,CASSLDSLNEQFF,TGTGCCAGCAGCTTGGACTCCCTCAATGAGCAGTTCTTC